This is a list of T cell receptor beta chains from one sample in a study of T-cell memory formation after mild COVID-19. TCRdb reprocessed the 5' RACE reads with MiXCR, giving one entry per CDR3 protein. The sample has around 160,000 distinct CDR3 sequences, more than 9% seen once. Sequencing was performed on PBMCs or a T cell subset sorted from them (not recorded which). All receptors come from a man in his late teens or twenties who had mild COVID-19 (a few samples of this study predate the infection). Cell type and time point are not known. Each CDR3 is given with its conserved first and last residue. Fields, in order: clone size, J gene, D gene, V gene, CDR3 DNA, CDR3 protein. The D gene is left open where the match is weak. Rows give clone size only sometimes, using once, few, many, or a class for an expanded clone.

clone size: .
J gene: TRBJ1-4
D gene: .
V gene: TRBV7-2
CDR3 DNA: TGTGCCAGCAGAATGGGGGTGTCTAATGAAAAACTGTTTTTT
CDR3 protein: CASRMGVSNEKLFF

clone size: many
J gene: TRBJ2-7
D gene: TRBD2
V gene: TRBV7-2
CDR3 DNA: TGTGCCAGCAGCTCGACTAGCGGGGGGTTTAGAGAGCAGTACTTC
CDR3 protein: CASSSTSGGFREQYF

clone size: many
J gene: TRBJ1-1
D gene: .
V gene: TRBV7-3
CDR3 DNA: TGTGCCAGCAGCTTATGGCCAGGGCGAACTGAAGCTTTCTTT
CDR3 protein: CASSLWPGRTEAFF

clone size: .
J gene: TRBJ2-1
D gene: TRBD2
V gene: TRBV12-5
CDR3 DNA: TGTGCTAGTGGTCGCGGGGGCAATGAGCAGTTCTTC
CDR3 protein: CASGRGGNEQFF

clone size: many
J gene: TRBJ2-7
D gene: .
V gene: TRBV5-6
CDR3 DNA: TGTGCCAGCAGCTTGGCCGTAGGAGGCGGCTACGAGCAGTACTTC
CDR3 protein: CASSLAVGGGYEQYF

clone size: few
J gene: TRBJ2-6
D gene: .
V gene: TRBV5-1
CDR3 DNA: TGCGCCAGCAGCTCGAGCTCTGGGGCCAACGTCCTGACTTTC
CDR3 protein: CASSSSSGANVLTF

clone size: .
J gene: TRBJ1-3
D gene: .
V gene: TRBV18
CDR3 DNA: TGTGCCAGCTCACCTCAGGCAGAGACTGGAAACACCATATATTTT
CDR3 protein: CASSPQAETGNTIYF

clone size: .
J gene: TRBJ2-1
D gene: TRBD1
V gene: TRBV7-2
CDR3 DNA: TGTGCCAGCAGCTTTGACAGGGGGCTCTACAATGAGCAGTTCTTC
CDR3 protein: CASSFDRGLYNEQFF

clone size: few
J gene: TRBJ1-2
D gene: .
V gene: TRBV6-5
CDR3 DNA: TGTGCCAGCAGTTACTCGGCGCAGCGGACACACTATGGCTACACCTTC
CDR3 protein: CASSYSAQRTHYGYTF

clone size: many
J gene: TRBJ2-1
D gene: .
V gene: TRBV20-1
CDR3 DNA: TGCAGTGCTAGAGACGGGAAGTTGTCCTACAATGAGCAGTTCTTC
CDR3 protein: CSARDGKLSYNEQFF

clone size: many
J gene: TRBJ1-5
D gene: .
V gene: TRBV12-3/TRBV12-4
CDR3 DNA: TGTGCCAGCAGTCCACAGGGATATCAGCCCCAGCATTTT
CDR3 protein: CASSPQGYQPQHF

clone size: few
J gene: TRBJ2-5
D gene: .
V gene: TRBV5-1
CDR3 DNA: TGCGCCAGCAGTTGGGGTTACCAAGAGACCCAGTACTTC
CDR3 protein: CASSWGYQETQYF

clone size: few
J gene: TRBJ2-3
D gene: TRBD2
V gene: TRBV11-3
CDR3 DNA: TGTGCCAGCAGCTACGGACTAGGGACAGATACGCAGTATTTT
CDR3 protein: CASSYGLGTDTQYF